Reported below is one TCR beta chain. This specimen belongs to a study of blood T cell repertoires in COVID-19. Overall study context: Samples representing acute and convalescent COVID-19 were sourced from the United States, Italy and Spain. The cDNA or gDNA used as material had been derived from T cells, B-cell-depleted T cells, or PBMCs.

Original methodology: Nucleated cell number was recorded as an estimate derived from reference gene primer amplification. TCRdb keeps only in-frame clones here, not all; method: immunoSEQ multiplex PCR. The V and J calls and clone size are taken from that table; D and trimming were inferred from the DNA. The sample lists some 300,000 clones, about 91% occurring once. The CDR3 sequence is 14 residues long. V was cut by 8 bases and J by 3 bases, with 14 bases left in between. Germline values: CDR1 MNHEY, CDR2 SMNVEV (reference sequence). The sequence came from a woman younger than 45 who had recovered from COVID-19. Sequences were obtained from peripheral blood. The chain joins TRBV27 to TRBJ1-5; D unclear. The CDR3 region has the DNA TGTGCCAGCGGCGGGCGAGTACCCAATCAGCCCCAGCATTTT. Protein product: CASGGRVPNQPQHF.